The 13 T cell receptor beta chains reported below all come from one sample, sequenced in a study of T-cell memory formation after mild COVID-19. TCRdb re-analysed the 5' RACE reads in MiXCR, keeping a single row per CDR3 protein. The data hold fewer than 650,000 distinct CDR3 sequences, with about a fifth observed a single time. The sequenced sample was PBMCs or a T cell subset sorted from them (not recorded which). The source of these receptors is an adult woman who had mild COVID-19 (a few samples of this study predate the infection). Cell type and time point are not known.

This chain uses TRBV24-1 with TRBJ2-3; TRBD1 aligns across 10 bases. CDR3 length: 17 amino acids. From germline, CDR1 is KGHDR and CDR2 SFDVKD. Trimming took 3 bases from V and 4 from J; bases not matched to a gene: 9. CDR3 nucleotide sequence: TGTGCCACCAGTGATACCCGGGACAGGGGTTTGGCAGATACGCAGTATTTT. This sequence encodes CATSDTRDRGLADTQYF.

This clonotype was counted only a few times. Since no conserved phenylalanine or tryptophan closes the CDR3, a read error is the likely cause. J is TRBJ2-2 and V is TRBV20-1, with D unclear. Germline CDR1 is DFQATT and CDR2 is SNEGSKA (reference sequence). Trimming cost V 6 bases and J 1 base, with 9 bases left between them. The CDR3 loop spans 13 amino acids. CDR3 in DNA: TGCAGTGCCCCCAGCCGGAACACCGGGGAGCTGTTTCTT. Residues: CSAPSRNTGELFL.

This clonotype has just a few counts. The chain combines TRBV7-6 with TRBJ1-5; 7 bases fit TRBD1. CDR3 length: 15 residues. Germline lookup yields CDR1 SGHVS and CDR2 FNYEAQ. With 5 bases clipped from V and 7 bases from J, the junction kept 11 bases outside the gene matches. CDR3 DNA sequence: TGTGCCAGCAGCCGCATATCAGGGGGTGGCCAGCCCCAGCATTTT. It translates to CASSRISGGGQPQHF.

This clonotype was detected a few times. V gene TRBV2 combines with J gene TRBJ1-1; 10 bases match TRBD1. This CDR3 has 14 residues. J lost 4 bases, V lost 4 bases, and 3 bases had no gene match. The germline CDR1 and CDR2 sequences are SNHLY and FYNNEI. The CDR3 loop reads CASSVTGGITEAFF. The CDR3 DNA reads TGTGCCAGCAGTGTGACAGGGGGCATCACTGAAGCTTTCTTT.

This chain links TRBV6-4 with TRBJ2-1, with 11 bases identical to TRBD2. The CDR3 totals 15 residues. Germline CDR1 and CDR2: MRHNA and SNTAGT. The trim removed 2 bases at V and 8 bases at J, leaving 5 bases unmatched. The CDR3 protein is CASSDATSGSDEQFF. DNA for the CDR3: TGTGCCAGCAGTGACGCCACTAGCGGGAGTGATGAGCAGTTCTTC.

This clonotype occurred a few times. An end of the junction differs from the germline gene, which may be a read error. This chain uses TRBV19 with TRBJ2-1; 8 nucleotides align to TRBD2. Germline V gene lookup returns CDR1 LNHDA and CDR2 SQIVND (reference sequence). CDR3 length: 16 amino acids. The CDR3 DNA is TGTGCCAGCAGTAAGGGGGGACTAGGGACCTACAATGAGCAGTTCTTC. This encodes CASSKGGLGTYNEQFF.

The rearrangement links TRBV7-6 to TRBJ1-2, with 9 positions matching TRBD1. The CDR3 extends over 17 amino acids. Germline V lookup: CDR1 SGHVS, CDR2 FNYEAQ. J lost 4 bases, V lost 5 bases, and 14 bases had no gene match. The CDR3 protein is CASSQYSGQGRGYGYTF. The CDR3 DNA sequence: TGTGCCAGCAGCCAATACTCGGGACAGGGAAGGGGCTATGGCTACACCTTC.

This clonotype was counted a few times. The chain employs TRBV11-2 and TRBJ2-3; TRBD2 agrees at 9 bases. V was pared by 5 bases and J by 4 bases, with 7 bases of the junction left unmatched. The CDR3 is made up of 15 amino acids. Per the germline V gene, CDR1 is SGHAT and CDR2 is FQNNGV. CDR3 protein: CASSISGSISDTQYF. For the CDR3, the DNA is TGTGCCAGCAGCATTAGCGGGAGTATCTCAGATACGCAGTATTTT.

V and J are TRBV7-9 and TRBJ2-1; possibly TRBD1 for D (5 bases). Per germline, CDR1 SEHNR and CDR2 FQNEAQ (reference sequence). The CDR3 length is 12 residues. The V end was cut by 5 bases, the J end by 10 bases, with 12 bases between. As DNA, the CDR3 is TGTGCCAGCAGCCTCCAGGGATTCGAGCAGTTCTTC. Translated, it gives CASSLQGFEQFF.

This clonotype was seen a few times. The CDR3 DNA sequence: TGCGCCAGCAGTCAGTACGACAGGGAAAAAGAGACCCAGTACTTC. Translated: CASSQYDREKETQYF. This chain uses TRBV23-1 with TRBJ2-5; 7 bases match TRBD1. TRBV23-1 is filed as an ORF, its function uncertain. V gave up 3 bases and J gave up 3 bases; unmatched junction bases: 7. This CDR3 has 15 residues.

This chain uses TRBV30 with TRBJ1-1; D call uncertain. This CDR3 region has 12 residues. The germline CDR1 and CDR2 sequences are GTSNPN and SVGIG (reference sequence). With 1 base removed from V and 7 bases from J, the gap between germline ends came to 10 bases. The CDR3: CAWSGTRSEAFF. DNA of the CDR3: TGTGCCTGGAGTGGTACAAGGAGTGAAGCTTTCTTT.

This sequence joins TRBV5-1 and TRBJ2-3, with TRBD2 matching over 13 bases. The J segment lost 3 bases and the V segment lost 4 bases, leaving 8 bases of the junction unmatched. Germline V gives CDR1 SGHRS, CDR2 YFSETQ. The CDR3 has 17 residues. CDR3 amino acids: CASSLEGTSGVTDTQYF. CDR3 DNA sequence: TGCGCCAGCAGCCTCGAAGGGACTAGCGGGGTTACAGATACGCAGTATTTT. Full variable domain (missing parts from reference TRBV5-1 and TRBJ2-3): KAGVTQTPRYLIKTRGQQVTLSCSPISGHRSVSWYQQTPGQGLQFLFEYFSETQRNKGNFPGRFSGRQFSNSRSEMNVSTLELGDSALYLCASSLEGTSGVTDTQYFGPGTRLTVL.

The J gene is TRBJ1-5, the V gene TRBV7-9; no firm D call. The CDR3 has 18 residues. Looked up from germline, CDR1 is SEHNR and CDR2 is FQNEAQ (reference sequence). Trimming left V 0 bases short and J 6 bases short, with 21 bases between. Written as DNA, the CDR3 is TGTGCCAGCAGCTTAGCTCACGCGGACCCCCAAGGCAGTCAGCCCCAGCATTTT. Translation: CASSLAHADPQGSQPQHF.